This passage covers 9 T cell receptor beta chains from one sample sequenced in a study of blood T cell repertoires in COVID-19. Clones were read by immunoSEQ multiplex PCR, and TCRdb kept only the in-frame ones, dropping some. This repertoire shows approximately 290,000 clones, approximately 91% found once; its top ten account for about 2.2%. Sequenced material: peripheral blood. The origin of the receptors is a woman aged 25 to 39 with COVID-19, enrolled during active disease.

The V and J genes are TRBV6-1 and TRBJ1-2; 8 nucleotides agree with TRBD1. Trimming took 3 bases from V and 8 from J; bases not matched to a gene: 5. The length of the CDR3 is 13 residues. The germline V gene encodes CDR1 MNHNS and CDR2 SASEGT. The CDR3 here is CASSDWTGQGYTF. The CDR3 DNA is TGTGCCAGCAGTGATTGGACAGGGCAGGGCTACACCTTC.

This chain links TRBV4-2 with TRBJ1-5; 12 bases are a match to TRBD1. The CDR3 runs 18 residues. Losses at the gene ends were 0 bases for V and 7 bases for J; bases not matched to a gene: 10. The germline CDR1 and CDR2 sequences are LGHNA and YNFKEQ. DNA for the CDR3: TGTGCCAGCAGCCAAGATCGTCTAGGGACAGGGGGCCTGCAGCCCCAGCATTTT. Protein product: CASSQDRLGTGGLQPQHF.

V gene TRBV10-3 combines with J gene TRBJ2-3; 7 bases are shared with TRBD2. Germline V gene sequence: CDR1 ENHRY, CDR2 SYGVKD. This CDR3 spans 14 amino acids. Trimming removed 7 bases from V and 2 bases from J; junction bases left unmatched: 6. For the CDR3, the DNA is TGTGCCATCACCGGGACTACAGTCACAGATACGCAGTATTTT. Amino acids: CAITGTTVTDTQYF.

This clone was detected a few times. This chain connects TRBV14 to TRBJ2-1; D is ambiguous. This CDR3 spans 13 amino acids. Between the trimmed V and J ends, which lost 0 bases and 9 bases, there was a span of 9 bases. Germline lookup yields CDR1 SGHDN and CDR2 FVKESK. CDR3 protein: CASSQDPTVEQFF. DNA of the CDR3: TGTGCCAGCAGCCAAGACCCAACAGTTGAGCAGTTCTTC. Full variable domain (remainder filled in from reference TRBV14 and TRBJ2-1): EAGVTQFPSHSVIEKGQTVTLRCDPISGHDNLYWYRRVMGKEIKFLLHFVKESKQDESGMPNNRFLAERTGGTYSTLKVQPAELEDSGVYFCASSQDPTVEQFFGPGTRLTVL.

The chain recombines TRBV4-1 with TRBJ1-4, with TRBD1 matching 7 bases. The CDR3 covers 15 residues. CDR1 is MGHRA and CDR2 is YSYEKL in the germline V gene. J lost 5 bases, V lost 4 bases, and 7 bases had no gene match. The CDR3 protein is CASSRPAQGNEKLFF. In DNA, the CDR3 is TGCGCCAGCAGCCGGCCGGCACAGGGGAATGAAAAACTGTTTTTT.

CDR3 residues: CASSEVPYLPHYEQYF. In nucleotides, the CDR3 is TGTGCCAGCAGTGAAGTCCCATACCTACCCCACTACGAGCAGTACTTC. The chain links TRBV25-1 to TRBJ2-7, with unresolved D. This CDR3 has 16 amino acids. Germline-derived CDR1 and CDR2 are MGHDK and SYGVNS. V shed 2 bases and J shed 3 bases, with 17 bases lying between them.

This sequence joins TRBV5-5 and TRBJ1-1, with D unclear. V gave up 0 bases and J gave up 1 base, with 7 bases separating them. Germline loops: CDR1 SGHKS, CDR2 YYEKEE (reference sequence). The CDR3 loop spans 14 amino acids. CDR3 bases: TGTGCCAGCAGCTTGGTTTTTAGGAACACTGAAGCTTTCTTT. Protein product: CASSLVFRNTEAFF.

The chain couples TRBV7-8 to TRBJ2-7; TRBD2 agrees at 10 bases. In germline, CDR1 is SGHVS, CDR2 FQNEAQ. This CDR3 is built from 16 residues. The V segment lost 3 bases and the J segment 3 bases; nucleotides outside the gene matches: 8. CDR3 DNA sequence: TGTGCCAGCAGCTTTACTCAGCGGGAGGGTCGCTACGAGCAGTACTTC. Translating it yields CASSFTQREGRYEQYF.

The rearrangement joins TRBV7-2 to TRBJ2-7; D might be TRBD1 (6 bases). The CDR3 is 13 residues long. V lost 4 bases, J lost 8 bases, and 15 bases lay in between. CDR1 is SGHTA and CDR2 is FQGNSA in the germline V gene. The CDR3 nucleotides read TGTGCCAGCAGCTCCCTGGACAGTTATAAGCAGTACTTC. Amino acid sequence: CASSSLDSYKQYF.